These 8 T cell receptor beta chains were all obtained from the same sample, sequenced in a study of PD-1 blockade in mismatch repair-deficient tumors. Sequencing was performed with immunoSEQ multiplex PCR; in TCRdb, only in-frame clones are kept and a portion is missing. The table lists about 51,000 clones, approximately 84% of them singletons. The source material was peripheral blood, sampled approximately 18 weeks after starting pembrolizumab. The receptor source for this set is an adult with mismatch repair-deficient cancer.

V usage is TRBV4-2 and J usage is TRBJ2-3, with D possibly TRBD2 on 6 matching bases. The CDR3 is 17 residues long. Trimming removed 0 bases from V and 0 bases from J, with 13 bases in between. Germline assignment: CDR1 LGHNA and CDR2 YNFKEQ. The CDR3 protein is CASSQDRAAGSTDTQYF. The CDR3 DNA sequence: TGTGCCAGCAGCCAAGACAGGGCAGCGGGTAGCACAGATACGCAGTATTTT.

The rearrangement links TRBV30 to TRBJ1-1; D not certain. This CDR3 contains 13 residues. V dropped 0 bases and J dropped 5 bases, with 10 bases sitting between them. Germline lookup yields CDR1 GTSNPN and CDR2 SVGIG (reference sequence). The CDR3 sequence is CAWSVLRDTEAFF. The CDR3 nucleotides read TGTGCCTGGAGTGTTTTAAGGGATACTGAAGCTTTCTTT. Looking up the rest from reference TRBV30 and TRBJ1-1 gives the full variable domain: SQTIHQWPATLVQPVGSPLSLECTVEGTSNPNLYWYRQAAGRGLQLLFYSVGIGQISSEVPQNLSASRPQDRQFILSSKKLLLSDSGFYLCAWSVLRDTEAFFGQGTRLTVV.

This rearrangement joins TRBV4-3 to TRBJ2-5, with 7 nucleotides matching TRBD2. CDR1 is LGHNA and CDR2 is YSLEER in the germline V gene. V lost 0 bases to trimming and J lost 7 bases; unmatched junction nucleotides: 2. The CDR3 sequence is 13 residues long. CDR3 residues: CASSQDPGGTQYF. The CDR3 DNA follows: TGCGCCAGCAGCCAAGATCCGGGGGGGACCCAGTACTTC.

The chain joins TRBV4-2 to TRBJ2-3, with 7 nucleotides matching TRBD1. With 5 bases clipped from V and 2 bases from J, the junction kept 10 bases outside the gene matches. Germline V CDR1 and CDR2: LGHNA, YNFKEQ. This CDR3 is built from 16 residues. The CDR3, as DNA: TGTGCCAGCAGCTCCAACCGACAGGGCTCCACAGATACGCAGTATTTT. This sequence encodes CASSSNRQGSTDTQYF.

This chain links TRBV5-1 with TRBJ2-7; 9 positions match TRBD1. The CDR3 has 15 residues. Germline V gives CDR1 SGHRS, CDR2 YFSETQ. Trimming took 1 base from V and 4 from J; bases not matched to a gene: 6. The CDR3 nucleotides are TGCGCCAGCAGCTTGAGGGGACAGGGAGTTTACGAGCAGTACTTC. The encoded protein is CASSLRGQGVYEQYF.

The chain carries TRBV28 and TRBJ1-2; D may be TRBD1 (5 bases). V was pared by 5 bases and J by 5 bases, with 12 bases between. CDR1 is MDHEN, CDR2 SYDVKM, per germline. CDR3 length: 13 residues. The CDR3 DNA reads as TGTGCCAGCAGTCTCGCGGGGCCTTATGGCTACACCTTC. Translation gives CASSLAGPYGYTF.

The V call is TRBV9, the J call TRBJ2-1, with TRBD2 matching over 10 bases. The CDR3 length is 16 residues. The germline CDR1 and CDR2 sequences are SGDLS and YYNGEE. V dropped 4 bases and J dropped 6; count of bases not matched to a gene: 10. The chain's CDR3 is CASSMGGLAGVNEQFF. The CDR3 DNA sequence: TGTGCCAGCAGCATGGGGGGGCTAGCGGGAGTCAATGAGCAGTTCTTC.

The rearrangement joins TRBV25-1 to TRBJ2-5; 9 nucleotides match TRBD1. The V gene end was trimmed by 3 bases and the J gene end by 2 bases; junction bases not matched to a gene: 4. CDR3 length equals 15 residues. Germline assignment: CDR1 MGHDK and CDR2 SYGVNS. The CDR3 coding sequence is TGTGCCAGCAGTGACCTGACAGGGGGGCAAGAGACCCAGTACTTC. This codes for CASSDLTGGQETQYF.